This section outlines one TCR beta chain sequence together with its context. Per the authors' pipeline: Cell counts per sample came from amplifying reference gene primers. Sequenced by immunoSEQ multiplex PCR; TCRdb stores in-frame clones only, minus some. That table furnishes V, J and clone size, whereas the DNA furnished D and trimming. Here the sample spans 250,000 to 300,000 clones, 86% being singletons. This record comes from a study of blood T cell repertoires in COVID-19. Looking at the study overall: From the United States, Italy and Spain came samples of acute and convalescent COVID-19.

During active infection, Seattle patients enrolled and were then monitored through disease. CDR1 SGHTS and CDR2 YDEGEE come from the germline V gene. This CDR3 has 14 residues. Trimming cost V 3 bases and J 6 bases, with 10 bases left between them. This TCR derives from a woman aged 70 to 79 with COVID-19, enrolled during active disease. The chain links TRBV5-8 to TRBJ1-6, with a weak D call TRBD1 (6 bases). The material sequenced was peripheral blood. The CDR3 DNA is TGTGCCAGCAGCTCCGGACAGCTTAATTCACCCCTCCACTTT. It yields the protein CASSSGQLNSPLHF.